This TCR beta chain was found in a study of Ad26.COV2.S vaccination and SARS-CoV-2 variants. On the study more broadly: Ad26.COV2.S shots went into the muscle once or twice, 56 days apart. Overall study results and limits: There was reportedly substantial breadth in spike-specific CD8+ and CD4+ T cell responses after vaccination.

V was clipped by 1 base and J by 5 bases, with 8 bases between them. CDR1 and CDR2 from the germline V gene are SEHNR and FQNEAQ (reference sequence). The CDR3 runs 13 residues. Comments on this clone: Antigen: not known. This sample includes further DNA sequences coding for the same CDR3.

Indicated treatment: 15 to 20 received Ad26.COV2.S at low or high dose, single or two shots; 5 received placebo; per-sample allocation not given. Day 63 after the first injection of vaccine or placebo was the sampling time. Expression of Wuhan-strain SARS-CoV-2 spike came from the Ad26 vector that formed the vaccine. Only in-frame clones appear in the TCRdb table, and some are missing; sequencing was by immunoSEQ multiplex PCR. The sample has about 390,000 clones; about nine tenths are singletons. Sequences were derived from peripheral blood, sampled in a trial of Ad26.COV2.S vaccine versus placebo. This TCR came from a person between 18 and 65 years old who received the Ad26.COV2.S COVID-19 vaccine or a placebo. This chain connects TRBV7-9 to TRBJ1-1, with D perhaps matching TRBD1 (5 bases). The CDR3 bases are TGTGCCAGCAGCTTAGAAGGGGCGACTGAAGCTTTCTTT. Residues: CASSLEGATEAFF.